This T cell receptor beta chain was recorded in a study of T-cell reconstitution after alpha-beta-depleted transplantation in children. TCRbeta library construction was performed incorporating unique molecular identifiers. One entry per CDR3 protein, called by TCRdb with MiXCR from the PCR reads. The sample lists about 420,000 distinct CDR3 sequences, approximately 11% occurring once. Germline assignment: CDR1 DFQATT and CDR2 SNEGSKA (reference sequence). The V gene lost 0 bases and the J gene lost 2 bases, with 13 bases spanning the gap. This CDR3 comprises 15 residues. The sample here was PBMCs from the stem cell graft donor, taken from the stem cell graft. This TCR was sampled from a human donor who donated a stem cell graft to a child with acute myeloid leukemia. V and J are TRBV20-1 and TRBJ1-1; D possibly corresponds to TRBD1 (6 bases). This CDR3 reads CSARDRIRGNTEAFF. CDR3 coding DNA: TGCAGTGCTAGAGACCGCATCAGGGGAAACACTGAAGCTTTCTTT.